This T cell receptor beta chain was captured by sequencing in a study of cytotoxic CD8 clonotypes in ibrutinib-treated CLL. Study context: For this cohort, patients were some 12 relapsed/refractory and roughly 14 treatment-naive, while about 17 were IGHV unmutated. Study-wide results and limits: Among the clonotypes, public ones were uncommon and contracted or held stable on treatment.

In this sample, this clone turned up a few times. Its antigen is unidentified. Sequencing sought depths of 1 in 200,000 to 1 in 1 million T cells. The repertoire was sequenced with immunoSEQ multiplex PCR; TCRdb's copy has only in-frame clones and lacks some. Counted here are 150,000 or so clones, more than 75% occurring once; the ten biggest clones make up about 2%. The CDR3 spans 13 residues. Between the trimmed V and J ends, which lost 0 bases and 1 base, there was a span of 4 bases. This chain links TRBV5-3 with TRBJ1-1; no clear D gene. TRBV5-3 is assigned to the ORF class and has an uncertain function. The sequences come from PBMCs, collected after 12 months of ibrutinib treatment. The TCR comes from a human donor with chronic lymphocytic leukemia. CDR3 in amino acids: CARSLGQNTEAFF. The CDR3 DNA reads TGTGCCAGAAGCTTGGGCCAGAACACTGAAGCTTTCTTT.